This T cell receptor (beta chain) emerged from a study of cytomegalovirus exposure and HLA in healthy donors (dated by TCRdb to about 2017). With respect to the entire study: A later analysis indicated that the 90 to 150 validation repertoires were generated on the platform also employed for the 600 to 750 repertoires of the first cohort. To predict cytomegalovirus infection status, the study combined high-throughput TCR immunosequencing, statistical association of individual TCRs with disease status, and machine learning. The aim of the study was to test whether cataloging public T cell receptors could identify signatures of past pathogen exposure. Besides the first cohort of roughly 700 subjects, a separate validation cohort made up of some 110 different subjects was used. The full study reports these points: All 120 or so repertoires were used to score co-occurrence in the validation cohort in a later analysis, because that analysis had no HLA typing for the cohort. It was suggested by the authors that the approach could potentially be generalized to other disease states and immunological phenotypes. In the study, approximately 160 TCR beta chains were listed as associated with cytomegalovirus. Most TCR sequences were seen in very few donors, while some public TCRs were found in many individuals. A few of the identified cytomegalovirus-associated TCR beta chains were confirmed in vitro to be specific for cytomegalovirus antigens. Subsequent analysis determined that TCRs grouped into clusters in the first cohort also showed a tendency toward co-occurrence across the roughly 120 validation repertoires, and about 94% of cluster scores exceeded 0. The classifier was reported to diagnose cytomegalovirus status with high specificity and sensitivity in both the original and validation cohorts.

The trim is 6 bases for V and 6 bases for J, with a gap of 12 bases between the germline ends. The CDR3 numbers 13 residues from cysteine through phenylalanine. The read is trimmed to its CDR3 DNA, 39 bases read in frame from base 1. The germline V gene provides CDR1 MNHEY and CDR2 SVGAGI. The donors belonged to the validation cohort of over a hundred subjects, which was separate from the approximately 680-subject first cohort. The library was generated by the immunoSEQ multiplex PCR assay. Concerning the study's data processing: To diagnose cytomegalovirus status from the catalog of TCR beta chain sequences, a statistical classification framework was built. TCRdb retrieved this table from immuneACCESS and kept in-frame rearrangements only. Not all clones are present; in checked studies, unresolved V genes account for under half, and no reason is known for the remainder. Clonal size and the V and J genes are those of that table, whereas D and trimming came from the DNA. The sample table contains approximately 190,000 clones; only one count was recorded for approximately 82% of them. The ten largest clones represent 10% to 15% of the sample.

In regard to this clone: Its antigen is still unknown. There are no base qualities to consult, and no much larger clone falls within one base.

What was sequenced was PBMCs. The receptor was derived from a woman in her thirties in good health and CMV-seropositive. Recombination linked TRBV6-5 to TRBJ1-5; TRBD1 is perhaps the D gene, given 5 matching bases. The nucleotides are TGTGCCAGCAGGGCGGGGGAGGGTCAGCCCCAGCATTTT. It encodes CASRAGEGQPQHF.